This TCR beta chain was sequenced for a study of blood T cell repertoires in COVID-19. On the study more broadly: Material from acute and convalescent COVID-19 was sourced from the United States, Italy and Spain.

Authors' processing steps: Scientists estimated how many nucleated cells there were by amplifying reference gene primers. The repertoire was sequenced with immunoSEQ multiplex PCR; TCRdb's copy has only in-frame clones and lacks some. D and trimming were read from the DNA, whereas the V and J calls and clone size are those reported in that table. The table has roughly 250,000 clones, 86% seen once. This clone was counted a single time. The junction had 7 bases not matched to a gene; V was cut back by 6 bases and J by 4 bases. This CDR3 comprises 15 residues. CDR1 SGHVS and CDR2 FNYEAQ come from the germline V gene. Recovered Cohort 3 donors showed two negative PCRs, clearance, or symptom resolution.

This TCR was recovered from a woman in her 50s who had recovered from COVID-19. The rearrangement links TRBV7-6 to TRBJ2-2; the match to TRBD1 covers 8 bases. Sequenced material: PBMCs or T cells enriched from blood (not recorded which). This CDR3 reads CASRPDRVGTGELFF. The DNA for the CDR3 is TGTGCCAGCAGACCGGACAGGGTGGGCACCGGGGAGCTGTTTTTT. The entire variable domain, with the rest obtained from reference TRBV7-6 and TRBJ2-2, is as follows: GAGVSQSPRYKVTKRGQDVALRCDPISGHVSLYWYRQALGQGPEFLTYFNYEAQQDKSGLPNDRFSAERPEGSISTLTIQRTEQRDSAMYRCASRPDRVGTGELFFGEGSRLTVL.